This T cell receptor (beta chain) was recovered during a study of long-term antiretroviral therapy in people with HIV. Samples were assayed with immunoSEQ v3.0 at survey level. Per-sample TRB depth target: about 35,000-50,000 T-cell genomes. Libraries were prepared by immunoSEQ multiplex PCR; TCRdb keeps only in-frame clonotypes and omits some of them. The table lists about 25,000 clones, more than 70% of them singletons. Notes on the study in general: Repertoires from HIV showed CDR3 length ranges narrower than those of controls.

V lost 4 bases to trimming and J lost 1 base, with 14 bases between them. CDR1 SGHKS and CDR2 YYEKEE come from the germline V gene (reference sequence). The CDR3 is made up of 16 amino acids. About this clone itself: Its matching antigen is unknown.

Sequences were derived from unsorted PBMCs, sampled 3 years after starting antiretroviral therapy. This sequence joins TRBV5-5 and TRBJ2-2; no clear D. This clonotype was sampled from a young man with HIV. CDR3 loop: CASSPPYSENTGELFF. The DNA of the CDR3 is TGTGCCAGCAGCCCTCCCTATTCGGAGAACACCGGGGAGCTGTTTTTT.